The 10 T cell receptor beta chains given below trace back to one sample, sequenced in a study of cytomegalovirus exposure and HLA in healthy donors. Vbeta (60) and Jbeta (13) primers were used in the PCR. Measured with immunoSEQ multiplex PCR; TCRdb has only the in-frame clones, and not every one. The data hold 130,000 or so clones, with just under 80% observed a single time. Sequenced input: PBMCs. The receptors stem from a man aged 25 to 40 in good health and CMV-seronegative.

This chain joins TRBV6-5 and TRBJ2-1, with 8 bases fitting TRBD1. The CDR3 extends over 15 amino acids. V was pared by 0 bases and J by 10 bases, with 8 bases of the junction left unmatched. Per germline, CDR1 MNHEY and CDR2 SVGAGI. CDR3 sequence: CASSYSKAGGREQFF. CDR3 DNA sequence: TGTGCCAGCAGTTACTCGAAGGCAGGGGGCAGGGAGCAGTTCTTC.

The chain links TRBV28 to TRBJ1-5, with D perhaps TRBD1 (6 bases). Germline V lookup: CDR1 MDHEN, CDR2 SYDVKM. The CDR3 is made up of 14 amino acids. The ends were cut back, 2 bases at V and 1 base at J, with 6 bases in the middle. The CDR3 protein is CASSLRGSNQPQHF. The CDR3 coding sequence is TGTGCCAGCAGTTTAAGGGGGAGCAATCAGCCCCAGCATTTT.

The V gene is TRBV7-9, the J gene TRBJ1-1; TRBD1 is a possible D gene (6 bases). The CDR3 spans 16 residues. The V gene's germline CDR1 is SEHNR and CDR2 FQNEAQ (reference sequence). V shed 0 bases and J shed 3 bases, with 14 bases lying between them. CDR3 coding DNA: TGTGCCAGCAGCTTAGCGGCGGGGGGCAGGGACACTGAAGCTTTCTTT. This translates into CASSLAAGGRDTEAFF.

The chain is built from TRBV27 and TRBJ1-2; 9 bases match TRBD1. With V trimmed by 6 bases and J by 4 bases, 3 bases remained unmatched. CDR1 is MNHEY, CDR2 SMNVEV, per germline (reference sequence). This CDR3 comprises 13 residues. The CDR3 here is CASRSTGGYGYTF. In DNA, the CDR3 is TGTGCCAGCAGGTCGACAGGGGGCTATGGCTACACCTTC.

The chain employs TRBV5-1 and TRBJ1-5, with 7 positions matching TRBD1. The CDR3 covers 14 residues. The V segment lost 2 bases and the J segment 7 bases; nucleotides outside the gene matches: 6. The germline V gene encodes CDR1 SGHRS and CDR2 YFSETQ. The CDR3 reads CASSFRQGEQPQHF. The DNA for the CDR3 is TGCGCCAGCAGCTTCCGACAGGGAGAACAGCCCCAGCATTTT.

The genes are TRBV5-1 and TRBJ1-1, with 9 bases fitting TRBD1. The germline V gene encodes CDR1 SGHRS and CDR2 YFSETQ. With V trimmed by 3 bases and J by 0 bases, 6 bases remained unmatched. CDR3 length: 16 residues. In DNA, the CDR3 is TGCGCCAGCAGCTCAGGACAGGGGACCATGAACACTGAAGCTTTCTTT. Its translation: CASSSGQGTMNTEAFF.

This CDR3 reads CASSSVNNYGYTF. In DNA form, the CDR3 reads TGTGCCAGCAGCTCAGTTAACAACTATGGCTACACCTTC. The chain has TRBV7-2 and TRBJ1-2; unclear D gene. Deletions cut 4 bases from V and 2 bases from J, with 8 bases between. CDR3 length: 13 residues. Germline V gene data show CDR1 as SGHTA and CDR2 as FQGNSA.

The table lists this clone with a count of one. The V call is TRBV5-6, the J call TRBJ1-1, with D perhaps TRBD1 (5 bases). V dropped 4 bases and J dropped 1 base, with 17 bases sitting between them. This CDR3 contains 16 residues. Germline assignment: CDR1 SGHDT and CDR2 YYEEEE. This CDR3 reads CASSRRQLGGNTEAFF. The CDR3 DNA sequence: TGTGCCAGCAGCCGTAGACAACTGGGGGGGAACACTGAAGCTTTCTTT.

V usage is TRBV4-1 and J usage is TRBJ2-7; 11 bases map to TRBD1. V was clipped by 4 bases and J by 6 bases; unmatched bases: 5. The CDR3 sequence is 14 residues long. Germline loops: CDR1 MGHRA, CDR2 YSYEKL. The CDR3 nucleotides are TGCGCCAGCAGCCGGGGACAGGGGGTTTTCGAGCAGTACTTC. Protein sequence: CASSRGQGVFEQYF.

The chain is built from TRBV28 and TRBJ1-1; the match to TRBD1 covers 7 bases. This CDR3 has 14 residues. Germline V gene lookup returns CDR1 MDHEN and CDR2 SYDVKM. V shed 7 bases and J 2 bases; nucleotides not matched to a gene: 7. For the CDR3, the DNA is TGTGCCAGCAACAAACGACAGGGTAACACTGAAGCTTTCTTT. Translation: CASNKRQGNTEAFF. The full variable domain, in which reference TRBV28 and TRBJ1-1 provide the parts outside the CDR3, is DVKVTQSSRYLVKRTGEKVFLECVQDMDHENMFWYRQDPGLGLRLIYFSYDVKMKEKGDIPEGYSVSREKKERFSLILESASTNQTSMYLCASNKRQGNTEAFFGQGTRLTVV.